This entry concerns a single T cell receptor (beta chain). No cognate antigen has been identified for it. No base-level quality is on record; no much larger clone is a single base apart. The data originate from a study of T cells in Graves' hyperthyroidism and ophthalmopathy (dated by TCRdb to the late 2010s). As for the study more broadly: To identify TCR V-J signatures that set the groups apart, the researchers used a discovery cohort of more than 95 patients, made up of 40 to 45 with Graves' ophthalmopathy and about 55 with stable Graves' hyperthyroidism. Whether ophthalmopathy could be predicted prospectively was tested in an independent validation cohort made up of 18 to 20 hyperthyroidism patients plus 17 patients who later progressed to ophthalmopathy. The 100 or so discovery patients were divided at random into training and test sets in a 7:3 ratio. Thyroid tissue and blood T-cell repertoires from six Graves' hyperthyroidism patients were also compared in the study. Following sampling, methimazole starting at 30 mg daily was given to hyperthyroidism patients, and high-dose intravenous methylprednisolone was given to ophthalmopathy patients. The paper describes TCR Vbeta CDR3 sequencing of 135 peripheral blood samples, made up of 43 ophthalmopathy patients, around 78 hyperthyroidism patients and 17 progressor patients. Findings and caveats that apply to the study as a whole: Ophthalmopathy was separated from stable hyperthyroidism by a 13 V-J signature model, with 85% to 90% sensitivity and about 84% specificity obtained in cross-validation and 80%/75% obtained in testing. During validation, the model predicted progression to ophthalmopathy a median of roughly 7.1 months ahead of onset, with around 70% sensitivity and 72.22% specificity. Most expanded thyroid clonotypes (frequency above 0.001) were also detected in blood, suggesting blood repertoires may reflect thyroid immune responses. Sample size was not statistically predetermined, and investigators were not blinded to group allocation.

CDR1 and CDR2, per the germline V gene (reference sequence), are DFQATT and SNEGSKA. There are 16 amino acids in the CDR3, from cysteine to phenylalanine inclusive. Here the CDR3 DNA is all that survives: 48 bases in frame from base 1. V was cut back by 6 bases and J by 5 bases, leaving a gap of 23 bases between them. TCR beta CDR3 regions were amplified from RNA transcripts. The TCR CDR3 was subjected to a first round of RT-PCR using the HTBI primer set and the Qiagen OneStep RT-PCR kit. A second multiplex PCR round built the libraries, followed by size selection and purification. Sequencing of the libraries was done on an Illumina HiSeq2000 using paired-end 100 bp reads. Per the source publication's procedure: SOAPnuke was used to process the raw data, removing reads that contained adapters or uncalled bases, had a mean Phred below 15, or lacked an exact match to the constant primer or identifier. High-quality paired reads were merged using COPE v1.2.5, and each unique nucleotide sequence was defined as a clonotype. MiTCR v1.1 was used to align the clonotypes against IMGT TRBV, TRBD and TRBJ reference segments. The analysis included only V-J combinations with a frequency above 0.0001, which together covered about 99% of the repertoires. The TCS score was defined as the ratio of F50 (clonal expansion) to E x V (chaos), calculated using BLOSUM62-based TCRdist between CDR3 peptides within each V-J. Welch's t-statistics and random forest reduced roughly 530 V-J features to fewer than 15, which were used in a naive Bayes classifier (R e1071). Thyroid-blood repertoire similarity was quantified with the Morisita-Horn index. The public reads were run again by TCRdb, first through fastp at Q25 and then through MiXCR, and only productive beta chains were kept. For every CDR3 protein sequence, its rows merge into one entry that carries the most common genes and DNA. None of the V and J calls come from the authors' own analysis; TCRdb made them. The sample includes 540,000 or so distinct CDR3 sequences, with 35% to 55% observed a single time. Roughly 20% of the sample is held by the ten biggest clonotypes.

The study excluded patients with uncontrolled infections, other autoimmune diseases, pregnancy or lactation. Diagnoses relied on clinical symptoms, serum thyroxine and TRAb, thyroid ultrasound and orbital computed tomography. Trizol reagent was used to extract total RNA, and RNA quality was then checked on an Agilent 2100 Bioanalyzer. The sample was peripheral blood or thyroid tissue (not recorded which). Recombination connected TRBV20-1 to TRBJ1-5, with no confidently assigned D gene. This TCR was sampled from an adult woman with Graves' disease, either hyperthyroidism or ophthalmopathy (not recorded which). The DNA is TGCAGTGCGGATTTCCCGAGATGGGGAATACATCAGCCCCAGCATTTT. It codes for CSADFPRWGIHQPQHF.